Included here is one T cell receptor (beta chain) sequence, with context. What it binds is unknown. The CDR3 extends over 15 amino acids. CDR1 and CDR2 (germline): MDHEN, SYDVKM. The V and J ends lost 5 bases and 9 bases, in that order; junction bases with no gene match: 9. The data were obtained in a study of shared clonotypes between healthy human individuals. Study information: Used for every donor were three CD4 naive, three CD4 memory, two CD8 naive and one CD8 memory plate.

Libraries were prepared by immunoSEQ multiplex PCR; TCRdb keeps only in-frame clonotypes and omits some of them. The table records approximately 710,000 clones, less than 95% of them present only once. Study conclusions and caveats: The generation probabilities recorded for non-shared clonotypes fell below those of clonotypes shared by all four donors. A handful of donors held approximately 4.5% of naive CD4 clonotypes in common.

Adults of Caucasian background living in Nashville, Tennessee made up all donors. Sequences were obtained from memory CD8+ T cells from PBMCs. Indicated subset: CD45RO+ cells pooled with CCR7-negative TemRA cells. This sequence originates from a man between 18 and 29 years old in good health. Some clones in this sample may be carry-over from other donors' samples. The rearrangement joins TRBV28 to TRBJ2-1; 11 bases map to TRBD2. CDR3 loop: CASSDTSGRPAEQFF. CDR3 in DNA: TGTGCCAGCAGTGACACTAGCGGGAGACCGGCTGAGCAGTTCTTC.